Included here is one T cell receptor beta chain sequence, with context. This clonotype turned up a few times. Its antigen is currently not known. No much larger clone exists at a distance of one base, and base qualities are not known. Stable Graves' hyperthyroidism was defined as no progression to ophthalmopathy during 18 months of follow-up. Hyperthyroidism patients were newly diagnosed, with disease duration under 2 months, and aged 18 to 65 years. The study excluded patients with uncontrolled infections, other autoimmune diseases, pregnancy or lactation. Diagnoses relied on clinical symptoms, serum thyroxine and TRAb, thyroid ultrasound and orbital computed tomography. Ficoll-Paque density gradient centrifugation was used to isolate PBMCs from 10 ml of fresh peripheral blood. Total RNA was extracted with Trizol reagent, and quality was checked on an Agilent 2100 Bioanalyzer. The germline V gene encodes CDR1 SEHNR and CDR2 FQNEAQ (reference sequence). Spanning cysteine to phenylalanine, the CDR3 consists of 14 amino acids. Only CDR3 DNA is held: 42 bases, read in frame from base 1. At the junction V is shortened by 3 bases and J by 2 bases, with 7 bases in between.

The data were taken from a study of T cells in Graves' hyperthyroidism and ophthalmopathy (dated by TCRdb to about 2019). As for the study more broadly: Peripheral blood samples were taken at initial diagnosis, before any treatment was given. In addition, the study compared T-cell repertoires in thyroid tissue and in blood from roughly six Graves' hyperthyroidism patients. To identify TCR V-J signatures that set the groups apart, the researchers used a discovery cohort of 100 patients, made up of some 41 with Graves' ophthalmopathy and about 59 with stable Graves' hyperthyroidism. The paper describes TCR Vbeta CDR3 sequencing of some 130 peripheral blood samples, made up of around 41 ophthalmopathy patients, roughly 75 hyperthyroidism patients and 17 progressor patients. The roughly 91 discovery patients were randomly divided into training and test sets at a 7:3 ratio. Following sampling, methimazole starting at 30 mg daily was given to hyperthyroidism patients, and high-dose intravenous methylprednisolone was given to ophthalmopathy patients. Prospective prediction of ophthalmopathy was tested in an independent validation cohort of 18 to 20 hyperthyroidism patients and around 16 patients who later progressed to ophthalmopathy.

TCR beta CDR3 regions were amplified from RNA transcripts. The first round of RT-PCR for the TCR CDR3 was performed with the HTBI primer set and the Qiagen OneStep RT-PCR kit. Libraries were constructed in a second round of multiplex PCR, after which size selection and purification were carried out. Paired-end sequencing of the libraries was performed with 100 bp reads on an Illumina HiSeq2000. The authors' pipeline ran thus. SOAPnuke was used to process the raw data, with reads discarded if the reads contained adapters or uncalled bases, had a mean Phred below 15, or lacked an exact constant-primer or identifier match. COPE v1.2.5 was used to merge the high-quality paired reads, and each unique nucleotide sequence was defined as a clonotype. MiTCR v1.1 was used to align clonotypes to the IMGT TRBV, TRBD and TRBJ reference segments. Analysis was restricted to V-J combinations with a frequency above 0.0001, which covered about 99% of repertoires. A TCS score was defined as the ratio between F50 (clonal expansion) and ExV (chaos), using BLOSUM62-based TCRdist between CDR3 peptides within each V-J. Welch's t-statistics and random forest reduced 500 to 650 V-J features to some 14, which were used in a naive Bayes classifier (R e1071). Using fastp trimming at Q25 and MiXCR clonotype assembly, TCRdb reanalyzed the public sequencing data and kept in-frame beta chains. Rows with a matching CDR3 protein are joined into one entry that keeps the most common DNA and genes. The V and J calls, along with clone size, are taken from TCRdb and not from the paper's own processing. The sample data list about 590,000 distinct CDR3 sequences, and less than 20% of these were observed just once. The ten most abundant clones make up around 6.6% of the sample.

What the authors observed across the whole study: Most expanded thyroid clonotypes (frequency above 0.001) were also found in blood, which suggests that blood repertoires may mirror thyroid immune responses. During validation, the model predicted progression to ophthalmopathy a median of around six months ahead of onset, with just under 71% sensitivity and about 75% specificity. Sample size was not statistically predetermined, and blinding of investigators to group allocation was not performed. A 13 V-J signature model separated ophthalmopathy from stable hyperthyroidism, with approximately 87% sensitivity and 81.08% specificity in cross-validation and 80%/75% in testing.

The sample consisted of blood. The chain is made from TRBV7-9 and TRBJ2-2; the D gene is unclear. The clonotype was recovered from a woman between 25 and 40 years old with Graves' hyperthyroidism. The nucleotide sequence reads TGTGCCAGCAGCTTCGACGGAAACACCGGGGAGCTGTTTTTT. Its amino acids are CASSFDGNTGELFF.